The 27 T cell receptor beta chains listed next were all sequenced from one sample in a study of T cells in Graves' hyperthyroidism and ophthalmopathy. Amplification of TCR beta CDR3 regions was performed using RNA transcripts as template. The primer set for the first-round RT-PCR of the TCR CDR3 was HTBI. TCRdb reprocessed the multiplex PCR reads with MiXCR, giving one entry per CDR3 protein. The sample shows roughly 710,000 distinct CDR3 sequences, 30% to 40% of them seen only once. Specimen: blood. These receptors came from a woman in her 40s with Graves' hyperthyroidism.

The CDR3: CASSLAWTGGKAEAFF. CDR3 coding DNA: TGTGCCAGCAGTTTGGCTTGGACAGGGGGCAAGGCTGAAGCTTTCTTT. The V call is TRBV12-3 or TRBV12-4, the J call TRBJ1-1, with 11 bases that match TRBD1. The CDR3 extends over 16 amino acids. Trimming cost V 3 bases and J 6 bases; bases outside gene matches: 9.

The chain recombines TRBV12-3 or TRBV12-4 with TRBJ1-5, with 7 bases identical to TRBD1. The CDR3 is 16 residues long. Trimming cost V 3 bases and J 5 bases; bases outside gene matches: 10. The DNA for the CDR3 is TGTGCCAGCAGTTTTGGCCAGGGGGACGAGGATCAGCCCCAGCATTTT. Amino acid sequence: CASSFGQGDEDQPQHF.

This clonotype has ten or more counts. The chain employs TRBV7-9 and TRBJ1-2; 8 bases are shared with TRBD1. Trimming at V came to 7 bases and at J to 5 bases, leaving 6 bases not matched to a gene. Germline V gives CDR1 SEHNR, CDR2 FQNEAQ (reference sequence). The CDR3 has 13 amino acids. In nucleotides, the CDR3 is TGTGCCAGCACCGGGACAGGTTATTATGGCTACACCTTC. This sequence encodes CASTGTGYYGYTF.

The gene calls are TRBV11-2 and TRBJ1-2, with D possibly TRBD1 on 6 matching bases. V was trimmed by 1 base and J by 3 bases, leaving 12 bases between them. This CDR3 has 15 amino acids. The germline V gene has CDR1 SGHAT and CDR2 FQNNGV. CDR3 DNA sequence: TGTGCCAGCAGCTTAGGGACAGCAGGTTACTATGGCTACACCTTC. Translating gives CASSLGTAGYYGYTF.

The chain combines TRBV7-8 with TRBJ1-2; 8 positions match TRBD1. CDR1 is SGHVS and CDR2 is FQNEAQ in the germline V gene. J lost 8 bases, V lost 6 bases, and 8 bases had no gene match. The CDR3 is made up of 13 amino acids. The CDR3 reads CASRSPTGGGYTF. The CDR3 region has the DNA TGTGCCAGCAGATCCCCCACAGGGGGGGGCTACACCTTC.

This clonotype appeared many times. This sequence joins TRBV20-1 and TRBJ2-7; D may correspond to TRBD1 or TRBD2 (5 bases each). V was shortened by 6 bases and J by 4 bases, with 16 bases between the two germline ends. CDR3 length: 13 amino acids. CDR1 DFQATT and CDR2 SNEGSKA come from the germline V gene (reference sequence). DNA of the CDR3: TGCAGTGCGACGGGGCAGGGCTGGTACGAGCAGTACTTC. This translates into CSATGQGWYEQYF.

This clonotype was observed once. This chain links TRBV5-1 with TRBJ2-2, with 9 bases matching TRBD2. Germline V gene lookup returns CDR1 SGHRS and CDR2 YFSETQ. The CDR3 length is 18 residues. Germline trimming cut 4 bases from V and 1 base from J; bases unmatched to any gene: 11. CDR3 sequence reads: CASSQGSLAGRNTGELFF. In DNA, the CDR3 is TGCGCCAGCAGCCAAGGGTCCCTAGCGGGAAGGAACACCGGGGAGCTGTTTTTT.

This clonotype has ten or more counts. V is TRBV7-9 and J is TRBJ1-6, with D uncertain. This CDR3 region has 14 residues. The germline CDR1 and CDR2 sequences are SEHNR and FQNEAQ (reference sequence). Deletions cut 1 base from V and 7 bases from J, with 8 bases between. CDR3 residues: CASSLEQLNSPLHF. The CDR3 DNA is TGTGCCAGCAGCTTAGAACAGCTAAATTCACCCCTCCACTTT.

Many counts were recorded for this clonotype. This rearrangement joins TRBV29-1 to TRBJ2-7; perhaps TRBD1 as D (6 bases). V lost 5 bases, J lost 4 bases, and 9 bases lay in between. The CDR3 has 11 amino acids. CDR1 is SQVTM, CDR2 ANQGSEA, per germline. CDR3 sequence reads: CSVLGGYEQYF. CDR3 nucleotide sequence: TGCAGCGTTCTAGGGGGATACGAGCAGTACTTC.

This clonotype occurred a few times. CDR3 nucleotides: TGTGCCAGCAGCTTGAGGGTGGTCAGCCGTAGCAATCAGCCCCAGCATTTT. Translation: CASSLRVVSRSNQPQHF. The chain uses TRBV7-9 and TRBJ1-5; D is unclear. Germline CDR1 SEHNR, CDR2 FQNEAQ (reference sequence). V lost 3 bases and J 0 bases, leaving 15 bases between the germline ends. This CDR3 has 17 residues.

As regards this clonotype: An end of the junction differs from the germline gene, which may be a read error. The J gene is TRBJ2-7, the V gene TRBV5-6, with D uncertain. The CDR3 runs to 15 residues. The V gene's germline CDR1 is SGHDT and CDR2 YYEEEE. The CDR3: CASSFGWAVYDEQYF. The CDR3 region has the DNA TGTGCCAGTAGCTTCGGGTGGGCAGTTTACGACGAGCAGTACTTC.

CDR3 loop: CASRSTEPNNQPQHF. In DNA form, the CDR3 reads TGTGCCAGCAGGTCGACAGAGCCAAATAATCAGCCCCAGCATTTT. The V call is TRBV7-8, the J call TRBJ1-5, with a weak D call TRBD1 (5 bases). V lost 6 bases and J lost 4, with 16 bases in between. Germline loops: CDR1 SGHVS, CDR2 FQNEAQ. The CDR3 extends over 15 amino acids.

This clonotype was recorded at least ten times. The chain has TRBV19 and TRBJ1-5; a weak D match, TRBD1 (6 bases). V gave up 7 bases and J gave up 3 bases, with 16 bases separating them. Germline lookup yields CDR1 LNHDA and CDR2 SQIVND (reference sequence). The CDR3 runs 15 residues. DNA of the CDR3: TGTGCCAGTACTAATTGGGACACCTACAATCAGCCCCAGCATTTT. It is translated as CASTNWDTYNQPQHF.

This sequence joins TRBV12-3 or TRBV12-4 and TRBJ1-1; a possible D gene is TRBD1 (6 bases). V lost 7 bases to trimming and J lost 6 bases, with 18 bases between them. The CDR3 sequence is 14 residues long. In DNA, the CDR3 is TGTGCCAGCACCACCTGGGAGGGGGGCTCTGAAGCTTTCTTT. Its protein product is CASTTWEGGSEAFF.

This clonotype showed up many times. The chain links TRBV6-5 to TRBJ1-2; D may be TRBD1 (5 bases). Trimming removed 0 bases from V and 4 bases from J, with 9 bases in between. The CDR3 covers 14 residues. Germline CDR1 and CDR2: MNHEY and SVGAGI. CDR3 nucleotide sequence: TGTGCCAGCAGTTACTCGGGGCAGGTCTATGGCTACACCTTC. It translates to CASSYSGQVYGYTF.

As for this clonotype: One junction end disagrees with the germline gene, perhaps due to a read error. This chain uses TRBV25-1 with TRBJ2-7; D not certain. The CDR3 loop spans 14 amino acids. CDR1 is MGHDK, CDR2 SYGVNS, per germline. The CDR3 nucleotides read TGCGCCAGCAGCCAAGGTATTAGCTCCTACGAGCAGTACTTC. Encoded protein: CASSQGISSYEQYF.

The rearrangement joins TRBV27 to TRBJ2-6; a weak D match, TRBD1 (5 bases). CDR1 and CDR2 (germline): MNHEY, SMNVEV (reference sequence). Trimming pared 6 bases from V and 0 bases from J, leaving 6 bases between. The CDR3 runs to 14 residues. CDR3 in DNA: TGTGCCAGCAGGGACAACTCTGGGGCCAACGTCCTGACTTTC. Its protein product is CASRDNSGANVLTF. Using reference TRBV27 and TRBJ2-6 for the parts outside the CDR3, the full variable domain is EAQVTQNPRYLITVTGKKLTVTCSQNMNHEYMSWYRQDPGLGLRQIYYSMNVEVTDKGDVPEGYKVSRKEKRNFPLILESPSPNQTSLYFCASRDNSGANVLTFGAGSRLTVL.

Ten or more counts support this clonotype. V is TRBV11-2 and J is TRBJ2-7; 8 bases are shared with TRBD2. Germline V gene data show CDR1 as SGHAT and CDR2 as FQNNGV. This CDR3 contains 13 residues. V was pared by 11 bases and J by 3 bases, with 9 bases of the junction left unmatched. The CDR3 loop reads CAAAGGPFYEQYF. CDR3 nucleotides: TGTGCCGCCGCGGGAGGACCCTTCTACGAGCAGTACTTC. The variable domain in full, with the rest retrieved from reference TRBV11-2 and TRBJ2-7, is EAGVAQSPRYKIIEKRQSVAFWCNPISGHATLYWYQQILGQGPKLLIQFQNNGVVDDSQLPKDRFSAERLKGVDSTLKIQPAKLEDSAVYLCAAAGGPFYEQYFGPGTRLTVT.

This clonotype was recorded many times. V and J are TRBV24-1 and TRBJ1-2; D may be TRBD1 (6 bases). This CDR3 region has 13 residues. Trimming took 1 base from V and 5 from J, leaving 7 bases between them. Per the germline V gene, CDR1 is KGHDR and CDR2 is SFDVKD. Here the CDR3 DNA reads TGTGCCACCAGTGATTTCACAGGGTATGGCTACACCTTC. Translation gives CATSDFTGYGYTF.

There are many counts of this clonotype. The genes are TRBV7-9 and TRBJ1-6; TRBD1 matches 11 bases. The CDR3 is 15 residues long. J lost 5 bases, V lost 4 bases, and 1 base had no gene match. CDR1 and CDR2 (germline): SEHNR, FQNEAQ (reference sequence). The chain's CDR3 is CASSWTGGHNSPLHF. CDR3 nucleotides: TGTGCCAGCAGCTGGACAGGGGGCCATAATTCACCCCTCCACTTT.

The chain combines TRBV25-1 with TRBJ2-5; 9 bases are a match to TRBD1. The V and J ends lost 6 bases and 3 bases, in that order; junction bases with no gene match: 23. CDR3 length: 20 residues. Looked up from germline, CDR1 is MGHDK and CDR2 is SYGVNS. The DNA of the CDR3 is TGTGCCAGCAGGGGACCGGGACAGGGAGGTGCTCGGGGCCACAAAGAGACCCAGTACTTC. Encoded protein: CASRGPGQGGARGHKETQYF. Full variable domain (remainder filled in from reference TRBV25-1 and TRBJ2-5): EADIYQTPRYLVIGTGKKITLECSQTMGHDKMYWYQQDPGMELHLIHYSYGVNSTEKGDLSSESTVSRIRTEHFPLTLESARPSHTSQYLCASRGPGQGGARGHKETQYFGPGTRLLVL.

This clonotype was seen a few times. V and J are TRBV12-3 or TRBV12-4 and TRBJ2-7; D is ambiguous. With 5 bases removed from V and 1 base from J, the gap between germline ends came to 12 bases. The CDR3 sequence is 14 residues long. The CDR3 bases are TGTGCCAGCAGTCCAAGACGGGCGTCCTACGAGCAGTACTTC. This gives the protein CASSPRRASYEQYF.

Note on this clonotype: A much larger clone lies one base from this, so it may be a read error. The V gene is TRBV28, the J gene TRBJ1-1; D is uncertain. This CDR3 spans 13 amino acids. Germline CDR1 and CDR2: MDHEN and SYDVKM. The ends were cut back, 5 bases at V and 11 bases at J, with 18 bases in the middle. The chain's CDR3 is CASSAIPRGGAFF. The CDR3 bases are TGTGCCAGCAGTGCCATTCCCCGGGGAGGGGCTTTCTTT.

This clonotype was detected only a few times. V and J are TRBV10-1 and TRBJ2-2, with D possibly being TRBD1 or TRBD2 (5 bases each). The CDR3 contains 14 residues. Per the germline V gene, CDR1 is WNHNN and CDR2 is SYGVQD (reference sequence). Trimming stripped 6 bases from V and 5 bases from J, with 13 bases between. This CDR3 reads CASSRDVATGELFF. In DNA, the CDR3 is TGCGCCAGCAGCCGGGACGTTGCGACCGGGGAGCTGTTTTTT.

The rearrangement joins TRBV6-5 to TRBJ2-7; TRBD1 is a possible D gene (5 bases). The germline CDR1 and CDR2 sequences are MNHEY and SVGAGI. The V end lost 5 bases, the J end lost 10 bases, and 15 bases lay between the germline ends. The CDR3 is 12 residues long. CDR3 bases: TGTGCCAGCAGTCCGACAGCGACCCCACAGTACTTC. Its translation is CASSPTATPQYF.

The rearrangement links TRBV4-1 to TRBJ1-3; no reliable D call. Trimming took 3 bases from V and 0 from J, leaving 9 bases between them. The germline V gene encodes CDR1 MGHRA and CDR2 YSYEKL. The CDR3 has 15 amino acids. The CDR3 sequence is CASSQDWGSGNTIYF. The CDR3 nucleotides are TGCGCCAGCAGCCAGGACTGGGGCTCTGGAAACACCATATATTTT.

This clonotype was seen a few times. The CDR3 coding sequence is TGTGCCAGCAGTTCCAAGGAGCGGGGAGGTGACGAGCAGTACTTC. It specifies CASSSKERGGDEQYF. J is TRBJ2-7 and V is TRBV12-3 or TRBV12-4, with 7 bases lining up with TRBD2. The CDR3 length is 15 residues. Trimming took 4 bases from V and 5 from J; bases not matched to a gene: 11.